Presented here are 3 T cell receptor beta chains from one specimen sequenced in a study of OX40 agonist ivuxolimab in advanced cancers. Profiled with immunoSEQ multiplex PCR; TCRdb holds only in-frame clones, not every one. Here the sample spans more than 30,000 clones, approximately 86% being singletons. Sequencing used CD4+ or CD8+ T cells sorted from blood, obtained in a trial of the OX40 agonist ivuxolimab. These receptors were taken from an adult with an advanced solid tumor such as melanoma, head and neck, liver or kidney cancer.

In this sample, this clone turned up once. This chain uses TRBV5-5 with TRBJ1-5, with D uncertain. Per the germline V gene, CDR1 is SGHKS and CDR2 is YYEKEE (reference sequence). The CDR3 runs 15 residues. The V and J ends lost 1 base and 2 bases respectively, with 10 bases between them. CDR3 protein: CASSLWDSGNQPQHF. The CDR3 DNA sequence: TGTGCCAGCAGCTTGTGGGATTCGGGCAATCAGCCCCAGCATTTT.

The J gene is TRBJ2-2, the V gene TRBV19, with TRBD1 matching over 7 bases. The CDR3 is made up of 15 amino acids. Trimming at V came to 2 bases and at J to 5 bases, leaving 5 bases not matched to a gene. CDR1 is LNHDA and CDR2 is SQIVND in the germline V gene (reference sequence). Here the CDR3 DNA reads TGTGCCAGTAGTATACAAGGGGGCCGAACCGGGGAGCTGTTTTTT. This sequence encodes CASSIQGGRTGELFF.

V gene TRBV7-6 combines with J gene TRBJ1-2; D remains ambiguous. The CDR3 has 14 residues. Trimming shortened V by 5 bases and J by 4 bases, and 14 bases separated the two germline ends. Germline values: CDR1 SGHVS, CDR2 FNYEAQ. CDR3 sequence: CASSPSVGSYGYTF. The CDR3 DNA sequence: TGTGCCAGCAGCCCGTCGGTAGGGTCCTATGGCTACACCTTC.